A single sample gave rise to the 5 T cell receptor beta chains below, sequenced in a study of blood T cell repertoires in COVID-19. Profiled with immunoSEQ multiplex PCR; TCRdb holds only in-frame clones, not every one. The repertoire holds roughly 310,000 clones, with more than 75% as singletons. Sequencing was performed on peripheral blood. Every receptor here comes from a woman aged 50 to 60 with active or convalescent COVID-19.

This clone has only a few counts. This chain connects TRBV5-8 to TRBJ2-6; 9 bases align to TRBD1. This CDR3 region has 17 residues. The trim removed 0 bases at V and 2 bases at J, leaving 3 bases unmatched. Germline CDR1 SGHTS, CDR2 YDEGEE. The CDR3 coding sequence is TGTGCCAGCAGCTTGGGACAGGGGGGTGCTGGGGCCAACGTCCTGACTTTC. This gives the protein CASSLGQGGAGANVLTF.

DNA for the CDR3: TGTGCCAGTAGTATAGACAGGGCTGGGTCACCCCTCCACTTT. Residues: CASSIDRAGSPLHF. This rearrangement joins TRBV19 to TRBJ1-6; D is possibly TRBD1 (5 bases). This CDR3 is 14 amino acids long. Germline V gene sequence: CDR1 LNHDA, CDR2 SQIVND (reference sequence). Trimming took 0 bases from V and 10 from J, leaving 10 bases between them.

This clone was recorded a few times. The CDR3 reads CASSLGGRNGYTF. The DNA for the CDR3 is TGTGCCAGCAGTTTAGGGGGGAGGAATGGCTACACCTTC. V is TRBV28 and J is TRBJ1-2; a weak D match, TRBD1 (5 bases). The V and J ends lost 2 bases and 6 bases respectively, with 10 bases between them. CDR3 length: 13 amino acids. Germline lookup yields CDR1 MDHEN and CDR2 SYDVKM.

This chain joins TRBV19 and TRBJ1-2, with 8 bases identical to TRBD1. With V trimmed by 11 bases and J by 0 bases, 14 bases remained unmatched. CDR3 size: 16 residues. Germline V gene lookup returns CDR1 LNHDA and CDR2 SQIVND (reference sequence). This CDR3 reads CASSSEGTGSNYGYTF. The CDR3 DNA sequence: TGTGCCTCATCCTCCGAGGGGACAGGTTCTAACTATGGCTACACCTTC.

Here the CDR3 DNA reads TGTGCCAGCAGCTTATCGATAGCGGCCGGGGCCAACGTCCTGACTTTC. This translates into CASSLSIAAGANVLTF. The rearrangement uses TRBV7-2 and TRBJ2-6; tentatively, D is TRBD2 (6 bases). This CDR3 has 16 residues. Per the germline V gene, CDR1 is SGHTA and CDR2 is FQGNSA. V was pared by 2 bases and J by 4 bases, with 12 bases between.